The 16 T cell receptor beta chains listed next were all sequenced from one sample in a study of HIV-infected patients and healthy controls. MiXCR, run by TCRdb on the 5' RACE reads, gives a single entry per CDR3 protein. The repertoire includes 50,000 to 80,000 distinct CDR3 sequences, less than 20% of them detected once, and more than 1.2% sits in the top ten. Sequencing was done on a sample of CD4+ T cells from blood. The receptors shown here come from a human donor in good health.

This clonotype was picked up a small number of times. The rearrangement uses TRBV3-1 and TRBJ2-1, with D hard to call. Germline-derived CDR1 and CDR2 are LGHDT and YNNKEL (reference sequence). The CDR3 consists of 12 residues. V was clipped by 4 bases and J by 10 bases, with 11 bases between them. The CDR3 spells CASSLPPGEQFF. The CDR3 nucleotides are TGTGCCAGCAGCCTCCCCCCCGGGGAGCAGTTCTTC.

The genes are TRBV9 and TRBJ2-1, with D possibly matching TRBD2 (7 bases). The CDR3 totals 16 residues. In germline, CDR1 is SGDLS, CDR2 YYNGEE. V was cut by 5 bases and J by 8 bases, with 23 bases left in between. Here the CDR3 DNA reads TGTGCCAGCAGTGGGCCTGGGGGCGGGAGTAGTGATGAGCAGTTCTTC. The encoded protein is CASSGPGGGSSDEQFF. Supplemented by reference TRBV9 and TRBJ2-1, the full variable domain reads DSGVTQTPKHLITATGQRVTLRCSPRSGDLSVYWYQQSLDQGLQFLIQYYNGEERAKGNILERFSAQQFPDLHSELNLSSLELGDSALYFCASSGPGGGSSDEQFFGPGTRLTVL.

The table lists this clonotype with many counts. The DNA of the CDR3 is TGCAGCGTTGATCCCCTCGGGGTAGCGGACAATGAGCAGTTCTTC. This translates into CSVDPLGVADNEQFF. This chain uses TRBV29-1 with TRBJ2-1, with D possibly matching TRBD2 (6 bases). Germline V gives CDR1 SQVTM, CDR2 ANQGSEA. The CDR3 runs 15 residues. Trimming took 3 bases from V and 5 from J, leaving 17 bases between them.

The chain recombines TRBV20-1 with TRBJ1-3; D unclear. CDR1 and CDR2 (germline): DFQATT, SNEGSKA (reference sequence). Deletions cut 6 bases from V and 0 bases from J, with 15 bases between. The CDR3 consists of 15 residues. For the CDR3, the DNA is TGCAGTGCCGCCAACTCAGGAGACTCTGGAAACACCATATATTTT. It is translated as CSAANSGDSGNTIYF.

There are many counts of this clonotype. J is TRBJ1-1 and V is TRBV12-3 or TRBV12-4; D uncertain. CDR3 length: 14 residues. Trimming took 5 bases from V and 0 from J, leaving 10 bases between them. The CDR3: CASSRSRMNTEAFF. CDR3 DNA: TGTGCCAGCAGTCGCAGTCGAATGAACACTGAAGCTTTCTTT.

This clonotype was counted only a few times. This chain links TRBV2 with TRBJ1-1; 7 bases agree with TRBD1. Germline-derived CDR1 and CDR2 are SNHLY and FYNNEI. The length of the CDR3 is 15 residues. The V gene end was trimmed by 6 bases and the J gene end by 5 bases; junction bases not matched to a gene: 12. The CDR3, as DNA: TGTGCCAGCAGAGTAGGGGGCTGGGGGGTGACTGAAGCTTTCTTT. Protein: CASRVGGWGVTEAFF.

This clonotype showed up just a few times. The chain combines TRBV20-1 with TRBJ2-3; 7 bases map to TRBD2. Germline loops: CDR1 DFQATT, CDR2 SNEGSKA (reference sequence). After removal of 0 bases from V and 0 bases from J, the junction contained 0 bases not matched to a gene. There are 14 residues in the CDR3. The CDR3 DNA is TGCAGTGCTAGAGATAGCGGGAGCACAGATACGCAGTATTTT. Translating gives CSARDSGSTDTQYF.

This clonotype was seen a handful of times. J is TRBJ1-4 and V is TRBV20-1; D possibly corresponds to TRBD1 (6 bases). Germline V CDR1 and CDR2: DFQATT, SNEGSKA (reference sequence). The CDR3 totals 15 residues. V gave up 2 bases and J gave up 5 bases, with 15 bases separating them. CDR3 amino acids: CSARRTDQLNEKLFF. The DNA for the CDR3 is TGCAGTGCTAGACGGACAGACCAACTAAATGAAAAACTGTTTTTT.

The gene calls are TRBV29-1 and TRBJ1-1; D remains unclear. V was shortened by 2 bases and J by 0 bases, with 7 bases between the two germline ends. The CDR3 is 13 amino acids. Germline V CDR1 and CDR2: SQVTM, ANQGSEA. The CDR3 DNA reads TGCAGCGTTGAATACCGTATGAACACTGAAGCTTTCTTT. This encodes CSVEYRMNTEAFF.

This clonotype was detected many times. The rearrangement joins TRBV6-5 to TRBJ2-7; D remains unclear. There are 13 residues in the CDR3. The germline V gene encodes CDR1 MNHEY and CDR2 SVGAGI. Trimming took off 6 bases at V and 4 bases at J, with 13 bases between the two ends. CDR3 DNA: TGTGCCAGCAGAACGACCGGGCGGTACGAGCAGTACTTC. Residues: CASRTTGRYEQYF.

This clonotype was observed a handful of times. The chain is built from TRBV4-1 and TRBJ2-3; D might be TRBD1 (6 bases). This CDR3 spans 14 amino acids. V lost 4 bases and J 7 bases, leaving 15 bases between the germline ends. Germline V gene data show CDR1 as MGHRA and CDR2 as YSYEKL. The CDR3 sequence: CASSPNTQGNTQYF. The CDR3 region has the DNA TGCGCCAGCAGCCCTAACACACAGGGCAATACGCAGTATTTT.

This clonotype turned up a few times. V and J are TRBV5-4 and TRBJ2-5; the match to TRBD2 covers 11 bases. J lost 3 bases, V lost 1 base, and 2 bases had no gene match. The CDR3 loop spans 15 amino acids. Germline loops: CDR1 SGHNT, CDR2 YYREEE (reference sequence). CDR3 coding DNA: TGTGCCAGCAGCTTGCGACTAGCGGGGAAAGAGACCCAGTACTTC. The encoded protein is CASSLRLAGKETQYF.

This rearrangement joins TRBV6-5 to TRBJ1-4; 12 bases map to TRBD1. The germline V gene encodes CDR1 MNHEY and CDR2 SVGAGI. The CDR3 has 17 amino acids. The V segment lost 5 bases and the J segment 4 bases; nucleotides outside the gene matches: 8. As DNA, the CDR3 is TGTGCCAGCAGTCATCGAGGGACAGGGGGCCTTAATGAAAAACTGTTTTTT. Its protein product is CASSHRGTGGLNEKLFF.

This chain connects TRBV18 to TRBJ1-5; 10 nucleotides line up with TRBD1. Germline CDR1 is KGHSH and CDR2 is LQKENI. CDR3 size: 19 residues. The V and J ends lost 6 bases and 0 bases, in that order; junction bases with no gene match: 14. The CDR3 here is CASSQSGTGDHISNQPQHF. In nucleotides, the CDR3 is TGTGCCAGCTCTCAATCGGGGACAGGGGACCATATTAGCAATCAGCCCCAGCATTTT.

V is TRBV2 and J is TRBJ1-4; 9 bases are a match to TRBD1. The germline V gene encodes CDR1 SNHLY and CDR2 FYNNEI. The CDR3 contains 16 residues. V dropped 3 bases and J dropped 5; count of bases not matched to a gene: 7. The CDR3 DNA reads TGTGCCAGCAGTGAGACAAGGACAGGGGCGAATGAAAAACTGTTTTTT. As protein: CASSETRTGANEKLFF.

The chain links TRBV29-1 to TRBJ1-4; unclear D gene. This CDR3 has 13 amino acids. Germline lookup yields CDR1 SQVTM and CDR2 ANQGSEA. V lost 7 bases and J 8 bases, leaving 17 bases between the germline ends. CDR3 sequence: CSARQLGGEKLFF. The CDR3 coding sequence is TGCAGCGCAAGACAACTCGGCGGGGAAAAACTGTTTTTT.